This T cell receptor (beta chain) was sequenced for a study of CD8 T cells in Susac syndrome. The RNA, roughly 0.45 to 1 ug, was put through reverse transcription using random hexamers. With immunoSEQ multiplex PCR, TCR beta CDR3 was amplified across 54 Vbeta and 13 Jbeta. TCRdb recomputed calls from the immunoSEQ multiplex PCR reads with MiXCR, one row per CDR3 protein. The sample carries more than 200,000 distinct CDR3 sequences, about 94% recorded once. The CDR3 covers 16 residues. Per germline, CDR1 SGHTA and CDR2 FQGNSA. V trimming: 5 bases; J trimming: 6 bases; junction bases outside the gene matches: 12. Negative isolation was used for CD8+ and CD4+ T cells and FACS enrichment for TEMRA cells.

Sequencing was done on a sample of CD4+ T cells from PBMCs. This clonotype originated in a human donor with Susac syndrome. The chain employs TRBV7-2 and TRBJ1-2; 10 bases align to TRBD1. The CDR3 DNA follows: TGTGCCAGCAGCCCGATACCGGGACAGGGGATGGATGGCTACACCTTC. Translating gives CASSPIPGQGMDGYTF.